The TCR beta chain described here comes from a study of T-cell memory formation after mild COVID-19. Whole-study findings and limits: Memory sampled before infection contained some responding clones, suggesting cross-reactive memory joined. Specificity for SARS-CoV-2 was not confirmed among the second-wave clones peaking on day 37.

Deletions cut 0 bases from V and 6 bases from J, with 7 bases between. CDR1 is SGDLS and CDR2 is YYNGEE in the germline V gene. The CDR3 loop spans 13 amino acids. Researchers used 5'RACE with constant-segment primers to make TCR alpha and TCR beta cDNA libraries that carry sample barcodes and UMIs. TCRdb fed the 5' RACE reads into MiXCR, producing one record per CDR3 protein. In the table there are 70,000 to 95,000 distinct CDR3 sequences, roughly 13% of which are singletons. This clonotype was seen a few times. The antigen is unknown. Sequencing was carried out using PBMCs or a T cell subset sorted from them (not recorded which). This receptor was identified in a man between 18 and 35 years old who had mild COVID-19 (a few samples of this study predate the infection). Cell type and time point are not known. V usage is TRBV9 and J usage is TRBJ2-1; tentatively, D is TRBD1 (6 bases). Written as DNA, the CDR3 is TGTGCCAGCAGCGTAGGACAGGCCAATGAGCAGTTCTTC. The encoded protein is CASSVGQANEQFF.